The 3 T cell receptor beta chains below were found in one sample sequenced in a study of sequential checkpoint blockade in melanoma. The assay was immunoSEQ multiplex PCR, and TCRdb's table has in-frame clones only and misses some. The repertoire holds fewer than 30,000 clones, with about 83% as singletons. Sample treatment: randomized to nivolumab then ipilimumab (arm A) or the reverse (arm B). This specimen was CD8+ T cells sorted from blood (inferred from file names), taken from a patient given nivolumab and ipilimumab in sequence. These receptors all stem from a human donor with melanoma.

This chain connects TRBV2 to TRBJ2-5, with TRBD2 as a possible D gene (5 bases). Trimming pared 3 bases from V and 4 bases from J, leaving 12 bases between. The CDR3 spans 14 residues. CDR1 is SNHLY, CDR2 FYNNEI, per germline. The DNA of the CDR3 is TGTGCCAGCAGTGAGGTAGAGGGATTAGAGACCCAGTACTTC. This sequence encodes CASSEVEGLETQYF.

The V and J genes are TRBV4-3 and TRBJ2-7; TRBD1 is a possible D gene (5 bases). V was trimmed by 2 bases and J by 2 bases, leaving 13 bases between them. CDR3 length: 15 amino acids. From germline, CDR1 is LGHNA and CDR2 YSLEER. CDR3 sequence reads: CASSQRVVGPYEQYF. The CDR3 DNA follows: TGCGCCAGCAGCCAAAGGGTGGTGGGGCCCTACGAGCAGTACTTC.

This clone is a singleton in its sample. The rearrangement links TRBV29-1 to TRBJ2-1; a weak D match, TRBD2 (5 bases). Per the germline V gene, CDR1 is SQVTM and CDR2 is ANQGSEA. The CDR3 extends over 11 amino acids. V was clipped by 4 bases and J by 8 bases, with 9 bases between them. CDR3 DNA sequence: TGCAGCGTTGGTCGGGGAGATGAGCAGTTCTTC. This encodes CSVGRGDEQFF.